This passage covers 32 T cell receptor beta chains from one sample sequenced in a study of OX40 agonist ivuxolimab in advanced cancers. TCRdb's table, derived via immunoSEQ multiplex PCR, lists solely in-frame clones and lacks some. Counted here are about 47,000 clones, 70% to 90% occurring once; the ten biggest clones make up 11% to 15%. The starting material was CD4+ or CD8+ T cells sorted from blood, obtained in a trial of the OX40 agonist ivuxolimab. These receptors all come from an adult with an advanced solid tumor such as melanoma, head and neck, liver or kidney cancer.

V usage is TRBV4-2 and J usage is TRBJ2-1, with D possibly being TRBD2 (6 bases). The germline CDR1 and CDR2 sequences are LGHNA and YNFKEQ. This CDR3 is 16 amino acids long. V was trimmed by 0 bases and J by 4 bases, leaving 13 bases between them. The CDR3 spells CASSQESGLPYNEQFF. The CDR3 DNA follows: TGTGCCAGCAGCCAAGAATCGGGACTTCCATACAATGAGCAGTTCTTC.

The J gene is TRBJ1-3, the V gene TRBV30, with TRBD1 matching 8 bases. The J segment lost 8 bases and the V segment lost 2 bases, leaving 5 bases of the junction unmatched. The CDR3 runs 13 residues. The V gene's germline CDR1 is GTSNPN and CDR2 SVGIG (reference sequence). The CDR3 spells CAWSQGAGDTIYF. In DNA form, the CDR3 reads TGTGCCTGGAGTCAGGGGGCGGGGGACACCATATATTTT.

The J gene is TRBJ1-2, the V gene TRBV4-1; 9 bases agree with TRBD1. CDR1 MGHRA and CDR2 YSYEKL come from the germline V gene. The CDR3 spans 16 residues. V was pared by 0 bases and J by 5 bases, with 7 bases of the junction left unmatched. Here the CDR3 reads CASSQEADRGIYGYTF. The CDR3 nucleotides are TGCGCCAGCAGCCAAGAAGCTGACAGGGGGATATATGGCTACACCTTC.

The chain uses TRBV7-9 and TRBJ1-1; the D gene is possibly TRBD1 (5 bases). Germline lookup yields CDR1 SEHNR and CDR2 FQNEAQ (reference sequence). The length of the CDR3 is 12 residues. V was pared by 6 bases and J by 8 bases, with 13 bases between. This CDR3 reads CASRTGEFEAFF. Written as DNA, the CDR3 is TGTGCCAGCAGAACGGGGGAATTCGAAGCTTTCTTT.

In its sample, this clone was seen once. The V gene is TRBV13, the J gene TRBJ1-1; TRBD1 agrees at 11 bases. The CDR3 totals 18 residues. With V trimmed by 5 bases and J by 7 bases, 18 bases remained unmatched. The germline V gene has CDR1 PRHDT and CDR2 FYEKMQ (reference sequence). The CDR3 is CASSRTPAKGQGEIEAFF. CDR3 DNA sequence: TGTGCCAGCAGCCGCACGCCAGCCAAGGGACAGGGGGAGATTGAAGCTTTCTTT. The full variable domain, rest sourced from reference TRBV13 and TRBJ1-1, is AAGVIQSPRHLIKEKRETATLKCYPIPRHDTVYWYQQGPGQDPQFLISFYEKMQSDKGSIPDRFSAQQFSDYHSELNMSSLELGDSALYFCASSRTPAKGQGEIEAFFGQGTRLTVV.

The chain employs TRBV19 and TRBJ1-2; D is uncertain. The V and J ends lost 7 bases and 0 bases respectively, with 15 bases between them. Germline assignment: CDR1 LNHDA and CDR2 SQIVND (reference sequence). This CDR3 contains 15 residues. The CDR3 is CASIGYEGANYGYTF. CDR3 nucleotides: TGTGCCAGTATTGGCTACGAGGGAGCTAACTATGGCTACACCTTC.

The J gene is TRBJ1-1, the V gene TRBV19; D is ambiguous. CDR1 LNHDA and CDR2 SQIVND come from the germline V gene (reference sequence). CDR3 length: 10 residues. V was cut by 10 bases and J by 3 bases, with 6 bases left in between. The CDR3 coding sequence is TGTGCCACCGAAGACACTGAAGCTTTCTTT. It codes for CATEDTEAFF. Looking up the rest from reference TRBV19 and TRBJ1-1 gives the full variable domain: DGGITQSPKYLFRKEGQNVTLSCEQNLNHDAMYWYRQDPGQGLRLIYYSQIVNDFQKGDIAEGYSVSREKKESFPLTVTSAQKNPTAFYLCATEDTEAFFGQGTRLTVV.

In DNA form, the CDR3 reads TGCGCCAGCAGCCAAGGCGGACCAAGTAAGACCCAGTACTTC. It translates to CASSQGGPSKTQYF. The rearrangement uses TRBV4-1 and TRBJ2-5; D gene ambiguous. The V gene's germline CDR1 is MGHRA and CDR2 YSYEKL. Trimming left V 1 base short and J 6 bases short, with 12 bases between. The CDR3 length is 14 residues.

The CDR3 here is CASSLQNTGELFF. The CDR3 bases are TGTGCCAGCAGTCTGCAGAACACCGGGGAGCTGTTTTTT. This chain connects TRBV6-1 to TRBJ2-2; D remains ambiguous. CDR1 MNHNS and CDR2 SASEGT come from the germline V gene. This CDR3 region has 13 residues. Between the trimmed V and J ends, which lost 5 bases and 1 base, there was a span of 5 bases.

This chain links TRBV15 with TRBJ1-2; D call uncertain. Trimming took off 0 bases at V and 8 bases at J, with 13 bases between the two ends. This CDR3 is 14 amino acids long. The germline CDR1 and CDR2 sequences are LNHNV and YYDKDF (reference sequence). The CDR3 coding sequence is TGTGCCACCAGCAGAGACAGAACCTCTATAGGCTACACCTTC. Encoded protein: CATSRDRTSIGYTF.

The CDR3 coding sequence is TGTGCCAGCACTCCGAAGGGACAGGGAGAAAATTCACCCCTCCACTTT. Translated, it gives CASTPKGQGENSPLHF. The chain links TRBV2 to TRBJ1-6; 9 nucleotides line up with TRBD1. Germline V gene data show CDR1 as SNHLY and CDR2 as FYNNEI. The CDR3 has 16 residues. V trimming: 7 bases; J trimming: 7 bases; junction bases outside the gene matches: 11.

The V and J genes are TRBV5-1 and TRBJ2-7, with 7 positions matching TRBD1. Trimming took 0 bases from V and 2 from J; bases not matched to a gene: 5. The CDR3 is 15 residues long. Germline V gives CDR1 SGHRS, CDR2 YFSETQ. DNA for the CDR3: TGCGCCAGCAGCTTGGACAGGGGTGGAACCTACGAGCAGTACTTC. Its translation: CASSLDRGGTYEQYF.

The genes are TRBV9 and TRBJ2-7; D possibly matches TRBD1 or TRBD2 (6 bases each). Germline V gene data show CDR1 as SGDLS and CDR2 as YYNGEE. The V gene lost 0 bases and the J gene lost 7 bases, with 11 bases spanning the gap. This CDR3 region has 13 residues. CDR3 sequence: CASSVGGGNEQYF. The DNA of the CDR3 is TGTGCCAGCAGCGTAGGAGGGGGGAATGAGCAGTACTTC.

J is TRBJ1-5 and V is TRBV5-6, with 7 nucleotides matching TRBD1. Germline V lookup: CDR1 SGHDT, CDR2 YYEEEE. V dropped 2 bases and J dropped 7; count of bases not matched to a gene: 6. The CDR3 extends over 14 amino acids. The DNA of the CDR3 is TGTGCCAGCAGCTTCTCACAGGGGATGCAGCCCCAGCATTTT. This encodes CASSFSQGMQPQHF.

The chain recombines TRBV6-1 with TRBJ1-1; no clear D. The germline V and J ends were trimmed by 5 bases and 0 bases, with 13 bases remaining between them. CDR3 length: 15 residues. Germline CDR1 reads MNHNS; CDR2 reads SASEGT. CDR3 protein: CASSWGPLMNTEAFF. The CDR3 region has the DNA TGTGCCAGCAGTTGGGGTCCCCTGATGAACACTGAAGCTTTCTTT.

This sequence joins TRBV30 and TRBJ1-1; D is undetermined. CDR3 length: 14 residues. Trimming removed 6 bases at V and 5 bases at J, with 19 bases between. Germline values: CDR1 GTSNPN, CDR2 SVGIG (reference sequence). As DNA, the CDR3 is TGTGCCTGTAGAGTGGACGGTTTGGCGACTGAAGCTTTCTTT. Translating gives CACRVDGLATEAFF. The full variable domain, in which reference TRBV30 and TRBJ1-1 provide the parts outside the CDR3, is SQTIHQWPATLVQPVGSPLSLECTVEGTSNPNLYWYRQAAGRGLQLLFYSVGIGQISSEVPQNLSASRPQDRQFILSSKKLLLSDSGFYLCACRVDGLATEAFFGQGTRLTVV.

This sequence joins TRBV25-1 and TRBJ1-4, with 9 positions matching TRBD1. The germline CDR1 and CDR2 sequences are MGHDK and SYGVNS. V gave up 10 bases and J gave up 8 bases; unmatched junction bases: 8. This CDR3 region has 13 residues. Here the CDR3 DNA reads TGTGCCACCACAGGGGGCCCCGAGGAAAAACTGTTTTTT. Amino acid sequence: CATTGGPEEKLFF.

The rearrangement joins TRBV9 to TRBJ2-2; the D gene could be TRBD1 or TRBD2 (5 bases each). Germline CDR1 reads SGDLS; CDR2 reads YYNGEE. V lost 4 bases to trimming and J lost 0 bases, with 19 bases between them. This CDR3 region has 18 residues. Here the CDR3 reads CASSPRGDSPTNTGELFF. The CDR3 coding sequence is TGTGCCAGCAGCCCCCGGGGCGACAGTCCAACGAACACCGGGGAGCTGTTTTTT.

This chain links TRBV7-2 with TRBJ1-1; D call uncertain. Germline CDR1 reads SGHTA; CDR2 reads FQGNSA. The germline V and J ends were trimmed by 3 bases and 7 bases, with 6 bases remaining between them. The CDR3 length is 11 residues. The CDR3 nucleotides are TGTGCCAGCAGCTTCGGATTTGAAGCTTTCTTT. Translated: CASSFGFEAFF.

The CDR3 here is CASSQTGGHGYTF. Here the CDR3 DNA reads TGCGCCAGCAGCCAGACAGGGGGGCATGGCTACACCTTC. The chain is built from TRBV4-1 and TRBJ1-2, with TRBD1 identical over 9 bases. The CDR3 covers 13 residues. V was clipped by 3 bases and J by 6 bases; unmatched bases: 2. Germline V gives CDR1 MGHRA, CDR2 YSYEKL.

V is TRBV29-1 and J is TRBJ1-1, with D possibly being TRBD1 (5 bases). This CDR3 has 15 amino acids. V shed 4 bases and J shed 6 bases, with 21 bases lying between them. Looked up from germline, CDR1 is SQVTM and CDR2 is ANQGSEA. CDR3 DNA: TGCAGCGTTGGACCACGCGGGACGATTCAACCTGAAGCTTTCTTT. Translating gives CSVGPRGTIQPEAFF.

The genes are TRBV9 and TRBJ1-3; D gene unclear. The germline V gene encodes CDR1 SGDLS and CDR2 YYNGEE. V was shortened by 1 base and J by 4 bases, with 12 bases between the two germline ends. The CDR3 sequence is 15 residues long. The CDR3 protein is CASSVSEGSGNTIYF. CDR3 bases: TGTGCCAGCAGCGTAAGTGAAGGGTCCGGAAACACCATATATTTT.

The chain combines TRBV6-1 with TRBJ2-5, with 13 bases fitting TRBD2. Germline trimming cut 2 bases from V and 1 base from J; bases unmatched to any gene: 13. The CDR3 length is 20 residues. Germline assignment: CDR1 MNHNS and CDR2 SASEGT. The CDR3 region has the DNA TGTGCCAGCAGTGAATGGTGGGGGACTAGCGGGGACTGGAGCCAAGAGACCCAGTACTTC. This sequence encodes CASSEWWGTSGDWSQETQYF.

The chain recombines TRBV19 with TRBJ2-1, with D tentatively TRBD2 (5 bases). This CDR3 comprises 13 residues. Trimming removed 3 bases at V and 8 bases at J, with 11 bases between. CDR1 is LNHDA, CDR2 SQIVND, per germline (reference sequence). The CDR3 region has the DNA TGTGCCAGTAGTATCCGGCCGCGGGATGAGCAGTTCTTC. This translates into CASSIRPRDEQFF.

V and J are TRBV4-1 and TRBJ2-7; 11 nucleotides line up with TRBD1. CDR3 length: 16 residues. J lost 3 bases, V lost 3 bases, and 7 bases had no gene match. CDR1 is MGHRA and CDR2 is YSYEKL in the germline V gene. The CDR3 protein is CASSHPGQGVLYEQYF. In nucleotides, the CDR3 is TGCGCCAGCAGCCACCCGGGACAGGGGGTCCTCTACGAGCAGTACTTC.

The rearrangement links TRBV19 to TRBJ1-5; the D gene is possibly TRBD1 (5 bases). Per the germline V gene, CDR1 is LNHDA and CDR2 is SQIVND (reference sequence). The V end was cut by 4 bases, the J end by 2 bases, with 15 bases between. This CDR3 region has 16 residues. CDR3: CASSRPGRPGNQPQHF. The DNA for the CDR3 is TGTGCCAGTAGTAGGCCGGGACGCCCGGGCAATCAGCCCCAGCATTTT.

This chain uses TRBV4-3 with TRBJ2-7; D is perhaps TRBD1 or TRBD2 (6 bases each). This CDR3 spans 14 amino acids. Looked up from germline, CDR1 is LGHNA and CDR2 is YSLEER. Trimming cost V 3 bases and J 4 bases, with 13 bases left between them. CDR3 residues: CASSQRGVGYEQYF. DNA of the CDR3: TGCGCCAGCAGCCAGAGGGGGGTAGGGTACGAGCAGTACTTC.

The CDR3 spells CSVSLGREETQYF. CDR3 bases: TGCAGCGTGTCGTTGGGCAGGGAAGAGACCCAGTACTTC. The chain has TRBV29-1 and TRBJ2-5, with D maybe TRBD1 (5 bases). CDR3 size: 13 residues. Germline V CDR1 and CDR2: SQVTM, ANQGSEA. Trimming pared 6 bases from V and 3 bases from J, leaving 14 bases between.

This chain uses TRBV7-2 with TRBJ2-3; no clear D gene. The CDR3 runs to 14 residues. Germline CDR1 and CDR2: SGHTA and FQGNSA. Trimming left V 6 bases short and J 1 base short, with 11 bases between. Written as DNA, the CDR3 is TGTGCCAGCAGTCTCCTTTACGGCACAGATACGCAGTATTTT. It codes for CASSLLYGTDTQYF.

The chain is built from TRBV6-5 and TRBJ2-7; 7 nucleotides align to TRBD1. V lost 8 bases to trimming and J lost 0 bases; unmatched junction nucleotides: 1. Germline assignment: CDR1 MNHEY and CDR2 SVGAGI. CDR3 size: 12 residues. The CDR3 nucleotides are TGTGCCAGCGGGGACAGCTCCTACGAGCAGTACTTC. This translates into CASGDSSYEQYF.

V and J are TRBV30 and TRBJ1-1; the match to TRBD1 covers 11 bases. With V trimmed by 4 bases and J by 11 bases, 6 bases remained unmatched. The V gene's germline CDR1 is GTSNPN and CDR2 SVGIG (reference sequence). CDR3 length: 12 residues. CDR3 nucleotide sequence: TGTGCCTGGAACGGACAGGGGGCTTTTGCTTTCTTT. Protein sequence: CAWNGQGAFAFF.

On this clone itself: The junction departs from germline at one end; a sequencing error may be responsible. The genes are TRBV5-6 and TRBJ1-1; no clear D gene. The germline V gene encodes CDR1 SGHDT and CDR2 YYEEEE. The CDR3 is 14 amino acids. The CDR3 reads CASNLDRRANEAFF. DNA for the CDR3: TGTGCCAGCAACTTGGATCGTCGGGCGAATGAAGCTTTCTTT. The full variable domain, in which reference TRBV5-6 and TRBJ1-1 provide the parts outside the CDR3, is DAGVTQSPTHLIKTRGQQVTLRCSPKSGHDTVSWYQQALGQGPQFIFQYYEEEERQRGNFPDRFSGHQFPNYSSELNVNALLLGDSALYLCASNLDRRANEAFFGQGTRLTVV.